Below are 18 T cell receptor beta chains sequenced from a single sample in a study of T-cell reconstitution after alpha-beta-depleted transplantation in children. Researchers prepared the TCRbeta library using unique molecular identifiers, the study reports. TCRdb re-derived calls from the PCR reads in MiXCR, one entry per CDR3 protein. Of roughly 500,000 distinct CDR3 sequences listed, about 30% were seen once; the top ten hold 2% to 2.5%. The source was PBMCs from the stem cell graft donor, collected from the stem cell graft. These receptors all stem from a human donor who donated a stem cell graft to a child with aplastic anemia.

This sequence joins TRBV27 and TRBJ1-6; D is undetermined. The CDR3 spans 14 residues. Germline lookup yields CDR1 MNHEY and CDR2 SMNVEV (reference sequence). V lost 0 bases and J lost 6, with 6 bases in between. The CDR3 sequence is CASSLSSINSPLHF. The CDR3 DNA sequence: TGTGCCAGCAGTTTATCCTCCATTAATTCACCCCTCCACTTT.

The chain links TRBV25-1 to TRBJ1-1; 8 positions match TRBD1. Trimming at V came to 5 bases and at J to 0 bases, leaving 2 bases not matched to a gene. Per germline, CDR1 MGHDK and CDR2 SYGVNS. The CDR3 is made up of 14 amino acids. The CDR3 here is CASSRQGMNTEAFF. For the CDR3, the DNA is TGTGCCAGCAGTAGACAGGGGATGAACACTGAAGCTTTCTTT.

The chain has TRBV6-2 or TRBV6-3 and TRBJ2-5; the match to TRBD2 covers 10 bases. V trimming: 6 bases; J trimming: 4 bases; junction bases outside the gene matches: 14. The CDR3 has 17 residues. Germline-derived CDR1 and CDR2 are MNHEY and SVGEGT. The DNA for the CDR3 is TGTGCCAGCAGAAAAACCCCTTCGGGACTAGCGTCAGAGACCCAGTACTTC. Translated, it gives CASRKTPSGLASETQYF.

The chain joins TRBV19 to TRBJ2-3; 15 positions agree with TRBD2. Germline lookup yields CDR1 LNHDA and CDR2 SQIVND (reference sequence). This CDR3 is built from 18 residues. The V segment lost 4 bases and the J segment 7 bases; nucleotides outside the gene matches: 12. CDR3 sequence reads: CASSTDRTSGRAGNTQYF. The CDR3 coding sequence is TGTGCCAGTAGTACCGACCGGACTAGCGGGAGGGCCGGGAATACGCAGTATTTT.

The chain links TRBV5-6 to TRBJ2-1; 11 nucleotides agree with TRBD1. There are 15 residues in the CDR3. Germline CDR1 and CDR2: SGHDT and YYEEEE. V shed 2 bases and J 6 bases; nucleotides not matched to a gene: 4. The CDR3 sequence: CASSFVGQGGNEQFF. In DNA, the CDR3 is TGTGCCAGCAGCTTCGTGGGACAGGGGGGCAATGAGCAGTTCTTC.

V is TRBV20-1 and J is TRBJ2-1; TRBD2 aligns across 10 bases. Per germline, CDR1 DFQATT and CDR2 SNEGSKA (reference sequence). The CDR3 consists of 15 residues. With 5 bases clipped from V and 5 bases from J, the junction kept 9 bases outside the gene matches. CDR3 amino acids: CSAESRTSGNNEQFF. The CDR3 DNA reads as TGCAGTGCTGAATCCCGGACTAGCGGAAACAATGAGCAGTTCTTC.

This clonotype has more than one count but fewer than ten. The V call is TRBV7-9, the J call TRBJ1-2; TRBD1 agrees at 8 bases. The germline V gene has CDR1 SEHNR and CDR2 FQNEAQ (reference sequence). This CDR3 has 13 residues. V lost 5 bases to trimming and J lost 6 bases; unmatched junction nucleotides: 5. The chain's CDR3 is CASSANRGDGYTF. The CDR3 region has the DNA TGTGCCAGCAGCGCCAACAGGGGGGATGGCTACACCTTC.

In this sample, this clonotype turned up many times. V usage is TRBV6-4 and J usage is TRBJ2-1; no clear D. The CDR3 has 12 amino acids. Trimming pared 2 bases from V and 5 bases from J, leaving 4 bases between. Looked up from germline, CDR1 is MRHNA and CDR2 is SNTAGT. CDR3 region: CASSDRDNEQFF. CDR3 nucleotides: TGTGCCAGCAGTGACAGGGACAATGAGCAGTTCTTC.

This clonotype was seen a single time. The CDR3 end shows no conserved phenylalanine or tryptophan, and so a read error is likely. The DNA is left out, because the CDR3 cannot be placed on it with certainty; the CDR3 is given as TCRdb lists it. The gene calls are TRBV15 and TRBJ1-2; the table's D call, TRBD1, has no DNA check behind it. The CDR3 totals 13 residues, both ends included. From germline, CDR1 is LNHNV and CDR2 YYDKDF (reference sequence). The CDR3 reads CATSEPGAGRAHL.

The genes are TRBV21-1 and TRBJ2-7; the table calls TRBD2, which could not be checked here. TRBV21-1 is recorded as a pseudogene. CDR3 length equals 14 residues. The CDR3 DNA follows: TGTGCCAGCAGCAAAGTACTAGCGGGAGGGGAGCAGTACGTC. As protein: CASSKVLAGGEQYV.

The genes are TRBV6-2 or TRBV6-3 and TRBJ2-7; 8 positions agree with TRBD1. Germline V lookup: CDR1 MNHEY, CDR2 SVGEGT. The V segment lost 2 bases and the J segment 5 bases; nucleotides outside the gene matches: 5. CDR3 size: 14 residues. CDR3 DNA sequence: TGTGCCAGCAGTTACGGGACAGGTACCAACGAGCAGTACTTC. This codes for CASSYGTGTNEQYF.

The chain has TRBV7-2 and TRBJ1-2; D remains unclear. The V end was cut by 1 base, the J end by 5 bases, with 8 bases between. CDR1 SGHTA and CDR2 FQGNSA come from the germline V gene. The CDR3 is 13 residues long. In DNA form, the CDR3 reads TGTGCCAGCAGCTTAGGCCCCGAGTATGGCTACACCTTC. It encodes CASSLGPEYGYTF.

Only a few counts were recorded for this clonotype. This sequence joins TRBV12-3 or TRBV12-4 and TRBJ2-4, with TRBD1 identical over 8 bases. The trim removed 6 bases at V and 6 bases at J, leaving 10 bases unmatched. There are 15 residues in the CDR3. In nucleotides, the CDR3 is TGTGCCAGCAGCCCAGGGGGCGTAGTCCCAAACATTCAGTACTTC. Amino acids: CASSPGGVVPNIQYF.

The chain links TRBV20-1 to TRBJ1-1, with D perhaps TRBD1 (6 bases). The CDR3 runs to 13 residues. The ends were cut back, 5 bases at V and 3 bases at J, with 13 bases in the middle. The germline V gene has CDR1 DFQATT and CDR2 SNEGSKA (reference sequence). The CDR3 DNA reads as TGCAGTGCTCCAGCACAGGGATACACTGAAGCTTTCTTT. Its translation: CSAPAQGYTEAFF.

V is TRBV27 and J is TRBJ1-1; 7 nucleotides match TRBD1. V lost 5 bases, J lost 2 bases, and 8 bases stayed unmatched. CDR3 length equals 15 residues. CDR1 and CDR2 from the germline V gene are MNHEY and SMNVEV (reference sequence). The CDR3 DNA reads as TGTGCCAGCAGTAATCGAGGGACAGCAAACACTGAAGCTTTCTTT. It translates to CASSNRGTANTEAFF.

This clonotype appeared a few times. CDR3 loop: CASSRAGSSGNTIYF. CDR3 sequence (DNA): TGCGCCAGCAGCCGCGCCGGGAGCTCTGGAAACACCATATATTTT. This chain links TRBV5-1 with TRBJ1-3; D is unresolved. This CDR3 has 15 residues. The V and J ends lost 4 bases and 0 bases respectively, with 11 bases between them. Germline V lookup: CDR1 SGHRS, CDR2 YFSETQ.

This chain connects TRBV20-1 to TRBJ2-3, with TRBD2 matching 9 bases. Per germline, CDR1 DFQATT and CDR2 SNEGSKA (reference sequence). V gave up 2 bases and J gave up 8 bases; unmatched junction bases: 14. This CDR3 contains 16 residues. CDR3: CSARSRGAGGGGTQYF. The CDR3 DNA reads TGCAGTGCTAGATCAAGGGGAGCGGGAGGAGGGGGTACGCAGTATTTT.

The J gene is TRBJ2-4, the V gene TRBV7-9; the match to TRBD1 covers 8 bases. This CDR3 has 16 residues. Trimming cost V 4 bases and J 5 bases; bases outside gene matches: 10. The germline V gene encodes CDR1 SEHNR and CDR2 FQNEAQ (reference sequence). Here the CDR3 reads CASSSTGGSFENIQYF. The CDR3 DNA follows: TGTGCCAGCAGCTCAACAGGGGGTAGCTTCGAAAACATTCAGTACTTC.